This entry features one TCR beta chain sequence. Its antigen is as yet unknown. These data are taken from a study of OX40 agonist ivuxolimab in advanced cancers. Method: immunoSEQ multiplex PCR; TCRdb's copy keeps in-frame clones and lacks some. The repertoire holds roughly 80,000 clones, with around four fifths as singletons. The germline V gene encodes CDR1 MDHEN and CDR2 SYDVKM. The CDR3 totals 13 residues. V lost 6 bases to trimming and J lost 5 bases; unmatched junction nucleotides: 4. Study findings and constraints: CD4+ and CD8+ T cells in blood underwent clonal expansion by week 6 at 0.1 to 3.0 mg/kg.

The clonotype was recovered from an adult with an advanced solid tumor such as melanoma, head and neck, liver or kidney cancer. The chain carries TRBV28 and TRBJ1-5; TRBD1 matches at 7 bases. Sequencing was performed on CD4+ or CD8+ T cells sorted from blood, taken in a trial of the OX40 agonist ivuxolimab. The CDR3 nucleotides read TGTGCCAGCAGACGACAGGGCGATCAGCCCCAGCATTTT. Encoded protein: CASRRQGDQPQHF.